Reported below is one TCR beta chain. This entry comes from a study of cytomegalovirus exposure and HLA in healthy donors. With 60 Vbeta and 13 Jbeta primers, the PCR was carried out. The assay was immunoSEQ multiplex PCR, and TCRdb's table has in-frame clones only and misses some. Among about 220,000 clones listed, roughly 70% were seen once. The CDR3 is 16 amino acids. V lost 6 bases and J lost 9; bases outside the gene matches: 12. The germline V gene encodes CDR1 SGHNT and CDR2 YENEEA. The TCR sequence derives from a woman in her twenties or thirties in good health and CMV-seronegative. This sequence joins TRBV11-3 and TRBJ2-5, with 14 nucleotides matching TRBD2. The sample comprised PBMCs. CDR3 amino acids: CASSGGLAGAKGAQYF. The CDR3 DNA is TGTGCCAGCAGTGGGGGACTAGCGGGGGCTAAGGGGGCCCAGTACTTC.